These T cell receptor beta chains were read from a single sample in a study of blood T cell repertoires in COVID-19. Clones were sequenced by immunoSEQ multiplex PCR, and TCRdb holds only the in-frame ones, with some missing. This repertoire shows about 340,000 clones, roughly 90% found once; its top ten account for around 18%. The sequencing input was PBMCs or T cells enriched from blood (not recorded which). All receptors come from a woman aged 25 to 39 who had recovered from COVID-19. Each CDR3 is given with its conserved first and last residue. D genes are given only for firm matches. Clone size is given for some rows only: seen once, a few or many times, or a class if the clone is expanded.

CDR3aa: CASSYSLADTQYF
CDR3nt: TGTGCCAGCAGTTACTCGTTAGCAGATACGCAGTATTTT
abundance: once
j_gene: TRBJ2-3
d_gene: NA
v_gene: TRBV6-2/TRBV6-3

CDR3aa: CASSTSGARTDTQYF
CDR3nt: TGCGCCAGCAGCACAAGCGGGGCACGCACAGATACGCAGTATTTT
abundance: NA
j_gene: TRBJ2-3
d_gene: TRBD2
v_gene: TRBV5-1

CDR3aa: CASGEGVSNTEAFF
CDR3nt: TGTGCCAGCGGGGAAGGGGTCTCGAACACTGAAGCTTTCTTT
abundance: NA
j_gene: TRBJ1-1
d_gene: NA
v_gene: TRBV7-2

CDR3aa: CASSLGTSFHNEQFF
CDR3nt: TGTGCCAGCAGCTTAGGGACTAGCTTCCACAATGAGCAGTTCTTC
abundance: NA
j_gene: TRBJ2-1
d_gene: TRBD2
v_gene: TRBV7-9

CDR3aa: CASRGQGNQPQHF
CDR3nt: TGTGCCAGCAGGGGGCAAGGCAATCAGCCCCAGCATTTT
abundance: NA
j_gene: TRBJ1-5
d_gene: NA
v_gene: TRBV12-3/TRBV12-4

CDR3aa: CAWSAPTAATIYF
CDR3nt: TGTGCCTGGAGTGCTCCCACAGCCGCCACCATATATTTT
abundance: NA
j_gene: TRBJ1-3
d_gene: NA
v_gene: TRBV30

CDR3aa: CASSPTENTEAFF
CDR3nt: TGCGCCAGCAGCCCGACAGAGAACACTGAAGCTTTCTTT
abundance: NA
j_gene: TRBJ1-1
d_gene: NA
v_gene: TRBV5-1

CDR3aa: CASRFRQDLTNQPQHF
CDR3nt: TGTGCCAGTAGATTTAGACAGGACCTTACGAATCAGCCCCAGCATTTT
abundance: NA
j_gene: TRBJ1-5
d_gene: NA
v_gene: TRBV19

CDR3aa: CASTRQDQKLFF
CDR3nt: TGTGCCAGTACAAGACAGGACCAAAAACTGTTTTTT
abundance: NA
j_gene: TRBJ1-4
d_gene: NA
v_gene: TRBV19

CDR3aa: CASSLGGPGETQYF
CDR3nt: TGCGCCAGCAGCTTGGGGGGGCCTGGTGAGACCCAGTACTTC
abundance: NA
j_gene: TRBJ2-5
d_gene: NA
v_gene: TRBV5-1

CDR3aa: CASSRGQGAYEQYF
CDR3nt: TGTGCCAGCAGTCGCGGACAGGGGGCCTACGAGCAGTACTTC
abundance: NA
j_gene: TRBJ2-7
d_gene: TRBD1
v_gene: TRBV6-2/TRBV6-3

CDR3aa: CASSLIAGGYTGELFF
CDR3nt: TGTGCCAGCAGTTTGATAGCGGGAGGATATACCGGGGAGCTGTTTTTT
abundance: NA
j_gene: TRBJ2-2
d_gene: TRBD2
v_gene: TRBV28

CDR3aa: CASSKADSGNTIYF
CDR3nt: TGTGCCAGTAGTAAAGCCGACTCTGGAAACACCATATATTTT
abundance: NA
j_gene: TRBJ1-3
d_gene: NA
v_gene: TRBV19

CDR3aa: CASSFNGGSGNTIYF
CDR3nt: TGTGCCAGCAGCTTTAACGGAGGTTCTGGAAACACCATATATTTT
abundance: NA
j_gene: TRBJ1-3
d_gene: NA
v_gene: TRBV7-2

CDR3aa: CASIERFGYNEQFF
CDR3nt: TGTGCCAGCATCGAGCGGTTCGGGTACAATGAGCAGTTCTTC
abundance: NA
j_gene: TRBJ2-1
d_gene: NA
v_gene: TRBV28

CDR3aa: CASSLTVAGGFSTGELFF
CDR3nt: TGCGCCAGCAGCTTGACGGTAGCGGGAGGGTTCTCGACCGGGGAGCTGTTTTTT
abundance: NA
j_gene: TRBJ2-2
d_gene: TRBD2
v_gene: TRBV5-1

CDR3aa: CASSQASGSYEQYF
CDR3nt: TGTGCCAGCAGCCAAGCGAGCGGCTCCTACGAGCAGTACTTC
abundance: NA
j_gene: TRBJ2-7
d_gene: NA
v_gene: TRBV4-2

CDR3aa: CASRIGTGGYNEKLFF
CDR3nt: TGTGCCAGCAGAATCGGGACAGGGGGCTATAATGAAAAACTGTTTTTT
abundance: NA
j_gene: TRBJ1-4
d_gene: TRBD1
v_gene: TRBV25-1

CDR3aa: CASSPSGRQPQHF
CDR3nt: TGTGCCAGCAGCCCCTCAGGGCGCCAGCCCCAGCATTTT
abundance: NA
j_gene: TRBJ1-5
d_gene: NA
v_gene: TRBV6-6

CDR3aa: CASTPNAPSEKLFF
CDR3nt: TGTGCCAGCACTCCGAACGCACCGAGTGAAAAACTGTTTTTT
abundance: NA
j_gene: TRBJ1-4
d_gene: NA
v_gene: TRBV7-9

CDR3aa: CASSPWHPKYNSPLHF
CDR3nt: TGTGCCAGCTCACCTTGGCACCCAAAATATAATTCACCCCTCCACTTT
abundance: NA
j_gene: TRBJ1-6
d_gene: NA
v_gene: TRBV18

CDR3aa: CASVPRRGGNYGYTF
CDR3nt: TGTGCCAGCGTTCCACGTCGGGGGGGTAACTATGGCTACACCTTC
abundance: NA
j_gene: TRBJ1-2
d_gene: NA
v_gene: TRBV6-5

CDR3aa: CASGDGGLAGVDEQFF
CDR3nt: TGTGCCAGCGGAGACGGGGGACTAGCGGGGGTGGATGAGCAGTTCTTC
abundance: NA
j_gene: TRBJ2-1
d_gene: TRBD2
v_gene: TRBV11-3

CDR3aa: CASPSGRYTDTQYF
CDR3nt: TGTGCCAGCCCTTCAGGGAGGTATACAGATACGCAGTATTTT
abundance: NA
j_gene: TRBJ2-3
d_gene: NA
v_gene: TRBV5-8

CDR3aa: CASTGLAGVEQFF
CDR3nt: TGTGCCAGTACCGGACTAGCGGGAGTTGAGCAGTTCTTC
abundance: NA
j_gene: TRBJ2-1
d_gene: TRBD2
v_gene: TRBV19

CDR3aa: CAISEETLYEQYF
CDR3nt: TGTGCCATCAGTGAGGAGACTCTCTACGAGCAGTACTTC
abundance: NA
j_gene: TRBJ2-7
d_gene: NA
v_gene: TRBV10-3

CDR3aa: CASSGSGRGNEQFF
CDR3nt: TGTGCCAGCAGCGGTAGCGGGAGAGGCAATGAGCAGTTCTTC
abundance: NA
j_gene: TRBJ2-1
d_gene: TRBD2
v_gene: TRBV5-4

CDR3aa: CASSFARSSPLHF
CDR3nt: TGTGCCAGCAGCTTTGCGAGGAGTTCACCCCTCCACTTT
abundance: NA
j_gene: TRBJ1-6
d_gene: NA
v_gene: TRBV5-6

CDR3aa: CASSIQGRGNTEAFF
CDR3nt: TGTGCCAGCAGTATACAGGGGCGGGGGAACACTGAAGCTTTCTTT
abundance: NA
j_gene: TRBJ1-1
d_gene: TRBD1
v_gene: TRBV6-5

CDR3aa: CASNLGQGLGAGEQYF
CDR3nt: TGTGCCAGCAACCTAGGTCAGGGACTGGGAGCTGGCGAGCAGTACTTC
abundance: NA
j_gene: TRBJ2-7
d_gene: NA
v_gene: TRBV7-9

CDR3aa: CASSGPGSGFYNEQFF
CDR3nt: TGTGCCAGCAGCGGGCCGGGGAGCGGGTTCTACAATGAGCAGTTCTTC
abundance: NA
j_gene: TRBJ2-1
d_gene: NA
v_gene: TRBV7-2

CDR3aa: CASRSTGNYEQYF
CDR3nt: TGTGCCAGCAGGTCGACAGGGAACTACGAGCAGTACTTC
abundance: few
j_gene: TRBJ2-7
d_gene: TRBD1
v_gene: TRBV5-4

CDR3aa: CASSPNFGTSMFF
CDR3nt: TGTGCCAGCAGCCCGAACTTCGGGACTAGCATGTTCTTC
abundance: NA
j_gene: TRBJ2-1
d_gene: TRBD2
v_gene: TRBV14